Each of the 23 T cell receptor beta chains below was sequenced from the same sample in a study of preoperative IRX-2 immunotherapy in early breast cancer. Treatment here: preoperative locoregional IRX-2 cytokine immunotherapy. The assay was immunoSEQ multiplex PCR, and TCRdb's table has in-frame clones only and misses some. Counted here are approximately 100,000 clones, roughly 90% occurring once; the ten biggest clones make up roughly 2%. Sequenced here: tumor tissue, sampled after IRX-2 immunotherapy. All receptors come from a human donor with breast cancer.

The V and J genes are TRBV28 and TRBJ2-3; 10 bases agree with TRBD2. After removal of 5 bases from V and 1 base from J, the junction contained 6 bases not matched to a gene. The CDR3 has 16 amino acids. Germline V gene lookup returns CDR1 MDHEN and CDR2 SYDVKM. This CDR3 is CASSAPGTSGTDTQYF. The CDR3 coding sequence is TGTGCCAGCAGTGCACCGGGGACTAGCGGCACAGATACGCAGTATTTT.

J is TRBJ1-2 and V is TRBV19, with D possibly being TRBD1 (5 bases). This CDR3 comprises 15 residues. Trimming left V 4 bases short and J 1 base short, with 13 bases between. In germline, CDR1 is LNHDA, CDR2 SQIVND (reference sequence). This chain's CDR3 is CASSTYLRDNYGYTF. DNA for the CDR3: TGTGCCAGTAGTACCTATCTCAGGGATAACTATGGCTACACCTTC.

The chain links TRBV30 to TRBJ1-1; D uncertain. Per the germline V gene, CDR1 is GTSNPN and CDR2 is SVGIG (reference sequence). V was pared by 0 bases and J by 4 bases, with 12 bases between. The CDR3 spans 14 residues. DNA for the CDR3: TGTGCCTGGAGTGTGGTAGGCGGTGCCACTGAAGCTTTCTTT. It encodes CAWSVVGGATEAFF.

The CDR3 nucleotides read TGTGCCAGCAGCGACAGCGATAATTCACCCCTCCACTTT. Amino acids: CASSDSDNSPLHF. The chain joins TRBV28 to TRBJ1-6, with TRBD1 as a possible D gene (5 bases). The CDR3 is made up of 13 amino acids. V lost 6 bases and J lost 5, with 8 bases in between. Germline CDR1 reads MDHEN; CDR2 reads SYDVKM. Based on the CDR3 plus reference TRBV28 and TRBJ1-6, the full variable domain is DVKVTQSSRYLVKRTGEKVFLECVQDMDHENMFWYRQDPGLGLRLIYFSYDVKMKEKGDIPEGYSVSREKKERFSLILESASTNQTSMYLCASSDSDNSPLHFGNGTRLTVT.

Concerning this clone: The germline gene is not matched at one end of the junction; a read error may be the cause. This chain links TRBV18 with TRBJ2-2; D may be TRBD1 or TRBD2 (6 bases each). CDR1 KGHSH and CDR2 LQKENI come from the germline V gene. The CDR3 consists of 15 residues. DNA of the CDR3: TGTGCCAGCTCCCCACAGGGAGGTTTCACCGGGGAGCTGTTTTTT. Its translation is CASSPQGGFTGELFF.

This clone was seen more than once but under ten times. The rearrangement uses TRBV11-3 and TRBJ2-1, with TRBD2 as a possible D gene (6 bases). Trimming pared 1 base from V and 2 bases from J, leaving 12 bases between. The CDR3 is 16 residues long. Germline loops: CDR1 SGHNT, CDR2 YENEEA. The CDR3 DNA reads as TGTGCCAGCAGCTTAGGAGCGGGTACAACCTACAATGAGCAGTTCTTC. As protein: CASSLGAGTTYNEQFF.

For this clone: Other DNA sequences in this sample translate to the same CDR3. Here the CDR3 reads CASSYSGPYEQYF. The CDR3, as DNA: TGTGCCAGCAGTTACAGCGGGCCCTACGAGCAGTACTTC. The chain combines TRBV6-8 with TRBJ2-7, with D possibly matching TRBD2 (6 bases). Per germline, CDR1 MNHGY and CDR2 SAAAGT. The CDR3 extends over 13 amino acids. V was shortened by 2 bases and J by 2 bases, with 7 bases between the two germline ends.

The V call is TRBV29-1, the J call TRBJ1-1, with TRBD1 matching 8 bases. This CDR3 region has 14 residues. Trimming cost V 4 bases and J 8 bases; bases outside gene matches: 12. In germline, CDR1 is SQVTM, CDR2 ANQGSEA. CDR3 region: CSVVPTGAQWEAFF. DNA for the CDR3: TGCAGCGTTGTCCCGACAGGGGCCCAGTGGGAAGCTTTCTTT.

The chain combines TRBV28 with TRBJ2-6; D is unclear. Deletions cut 5 bases from V and 0 bases from J, with 5 bases between. The CDR3 consists of 14 residues. Germline V gene sequence: CDR1 MDHEN, CDR2 SYDVKM. The CDR3 loop reads CASSEVSGANVLTF. In DNA form, the CDR3 reads TGTGCCAGCAGTGAGGTCTCTGGGGCCAACGTCCTGACTTTC.

CDR3 in amino acids: CATSRDLLQGAWNQPQHF. The CDR3 region has the DNA TGTGCCACCAGCAGAGATCTGCTTCAGGGGGCTTGGAATCAGCCCCAGCATTTT. The chain uses TRBV15 and TRBJ1-5; 8 bases agree with TRBD1. The CDR3 is made up of 18 amino acids. The V gene end was trimmed by 0 bases and the J gene end by 4 bases; junction bases not matched to a gene: 11. Germline V gives CDR1 LNHNV, CDR2 YYDKDF (reference sequence).

The chain joins TRBV28 to TRBJ2-7; a possible D gene is TRBD2 (6 bases). Germline CDR1 reads MDHEN; CDR2 reads SYDVKM. V dropped 7 bases and J dropped 3 bases, with 10 bases sitting between them. The length of the CDR3 is 12 residues. The CDR3 DNA follows: TGTGCCAGCACCTCGGGACTCTACGAGCAGTACTTC. It specifies CASTSGLYEQYF.

The chain links TRBV10-2 to TRBJ1-3, with a tentative D call TRBD1 (6 bases). V was pared by 8 bases and J by 0 bases, with 11 bases between. The CDR3 is 14 residues long. Germline-derived CDR1 and CDR2 are WSHSY and SAAADI. The CDR3 coding sequence is TGCGCCAGCTCCGACAGGATCTCTGGAAACACCATATATTTT. Translating it yields CASSDRISGNTIYF.

The chain joins TRBV12-5 to TRBJ2-3; possible D gene TRBD1, 7 bases. In germline, CDR1 is LGHNT, CDR2 FRNRAP. The CDR3 length is 16 residues. The CDR3 coding sequence is TGTGCCAGCAACCGGAGGGGGCGGGACTCCACAGATACGCAGTATTTT. This encodes CASNRRGRDSTDTQYF.

The CDR3, as DNA: TGTGCCAGCAGATCAGTCGGAGCGAACACCGGGGAGCTGTTTTTT. Translated: CASRSVGANTGELFF. The chain joins TRBV11-3 to TRBJ2-2; no clear D gene. Germline V gene data show CDR1 as SGHNT and CDR2 as YENEEA. This CDR3 region has 15 residues. V lost 6 bases, J lost 0 bases, and 11 bases lay in between. The entire variable domain, with the rest obtained from reference TRBV11-3 and TRBJ2-2, is as follows: EAGVVQSPRYKIIEKKQPVAFWCNPISGHNTLYWYLQNLGQGPELLIRYENEEAVDDSQLPKDRFSAERLKGVDSTLKIQPAELGDSAVYLCASRSVGANTGELFFGEGSRLTVL.

V is TRBV18 and J is TRBJ2-7, with D tentatively TRBD1 (5 bases). Germline V lookup: CDR1 KGHSH, CDR2 LQKENI. The CDR3 spans 13 residues. Trimming pared 2 bases from V and 3 bases from J, leaving 8 bases between. The CDR3 nucleotides are TGTGCCAGCTCACCAGACAGCTACTACGAGCAGTACTTC. This encodes CASSPDSYYEQYF.

The table lists this clone with a count of one. As DNA, the CDR3 is TGCAGCGTTGGCCAGGGACTCCCCTACGAGCAGTACTTC. Protein: CSVGQGLPYEQYF. The chain uses TRBV29-1 and TRBJ2-7; possible D gene TRBD2, 6 bases. The CDR3 is 13 amino acids. Trimming shortened V by 4 bases and J by 2 bases, and 12 bases separated the two germline ends. Germline V gene lookup returns CDR1 SQVTM and CDR2 ANQGSEA.

J is TRBJ1-5 and V is TRBV30; 7 bases line up with TRBD1. Trimming took 0 bases from V and 5 from J; bases not matched to a gene: 7. Germline assignment: CDR1 GTSNPN and CDR2 SVGIG (reference sequence). The CDR3 sequence is 15 residues long. The CDR3: CAWSVRGGRDQPQHF. The CDR3 nucleotides read TGTGCCTGGAGTGTACGAGGGGGCAGAGATCAGCCCCAGCATTTT.

J is TRBJ2-7 and V is TRBV6-8; 8 positions agree with TRBD2. Germline V gene data show CDR1 as MNHGY and CDR2 as SAAAGT. V gave up 2 bases and J gave up 6 bases; unmatched junction bases: 9. The CDR3 extends over 15 amino acids. CDR3 amino acids: CASSYQLSGSSEQYF. Written as DNA, the CDR3 is TGTGCCAGCAGTTACCAACTCAGCGGGAGTAGCGAGCAGTACTTC.

J is TRBJ2-1 and V is TRBV19; tentative D call: TRBD2 (6 bases). The length of the CDR3 is 16 residues. The germline CDR1 and CDR2 sequences are LNHDA and SQIVND (reference sequence). Trimming left V 7 bases short and J 5 bases short, with 21 bases between. The CDR3 protein is CASNAVRGGGNNEQFF. The CDR3 bases are TGTGCCAGTAATGCGGTTAGGGGTGGCGGGAACAATGAGCAGTTCTTC.

The rearrangement joins TRBV6-8 to TRBJ2-1; no definite D call. The CDR3 runs to 15 residues. The germline gives CDR1 MNHGY, CDR2 SAAAGT. V shed 2 bases and J shed 5 bases, with 13 bases lying between them. The CDR3 DNA reads as TGTGCCAGCAGTTACGGCACTCGGCGTAACAATGAGCAGTTCTTC. It specifies CASSYGTRRNNEQFF.

The V and J genes are TRBV6-7 and TRBJ2-7; D remains unclear. TRBV6-7 is treated as an ORF (open reading frame) with a function not yet certain. The CDR3 consists of 15 residues. Trimming removed 0 bases from V and 1 base from J, with 10 bases in between. The CDR3 region has the DNA TGTGCCAGCAGTTACTCGATTCAGGCTTCCTACGAGCAGTACTTC. Its translation is CASSYSIQASYEQYF.

This sequence joins TRBV6-8 and TRBJ1-1; 11 nucleotides match TRBD1. From germline, CDR1 is MNHGY and CDR2 SAAAGT. The V and J ends lost 9 bases and 3 bases, in that order; junction bases with no gene match: 6. There are 14 residues in the CDR3. CDR3 nucleotide sequence: TGTGCCAGTTCGCCGGGACAGGGGGACACTGAAGCTTTCTTT. It translates to CASSPGQGDTEAFF.

The chain joins TRBV2 to TRBJ1-1, with D unresolved. V was cut by 7 bases and J by 0 bases, with 15 bases left in between. The CDR3 runs to 15 residues. Germline V gene lookup returns CDR1 SNHLY and CDR2 FYNNEI. CDR3 sequence (DNA): TGTGCCAGCATTGTAGCCTGGGTCATGAACACTGAAGCTTTCTTT. Protein: CASIVAWVMNTEAFF.